This TCR beta chain comes out of a study of CD8 T cells in ankylosing spondylitis listed by TCRdb under 2017. A note on the overall study: The study profiled T cell receptor beta repertoires in healthy donors and ankylosing spondylitis patients to find disease-linked TCR variants. In total, the full study cohort was made up of 110 or so healthy donors and about two dozen ankylosing spondylitis patients. Samples of peripheral blood were taken, and for ankylosing spondylitis patients, synovial fluid was collected as well. Results and caveats for the whole study, not just this receptor: Significant enrichment of the disease-linked clones was reported in matched synovial fluid samples from ankylosing spondylitis patients. Some of the motif variants had been reported before in the synovial fluid and blood of reactive arthritis patients, a finding that suggests common disease-initiation mechanisms. A CD8+ phenotype was shown by the disease-linked clones, which were found at relatively low frequencies in peripheral blood. Blood from ankylosing spondylitis patients appeared to be characterized by a TCR beta motif made up of several highly homologous amino acid variants.

Sequencing took place on an Illumina HiSeq 2500. Quantitative 5'-RACE with molecular barcodes was the method used to prepare the TCR beta libraries. The authors' pipeline ran thus. Disease-linked TCR variants were identified with a new computational method built on a probabilistic model of VDJ rearrangement. Through fastp at Q25 and MiXCR, TCRdb rebuilt clones from the public reads, retaining in-frame beta chains. Rows matching on CDR3 protein sequence are summarized as one entry with the most common DNA and genes. TCRdb's processing, not the authors' own work, is the source of the V and J calls. The sample profile shows about 340,000 distinct CDR3 sequences; roughly 20% of them were found once. The ten largest account for around 14% of the sample. Inclusive of the bounding cysteine and phenylalanine, the CDR3 is 15 residues long. Only the CDR3 part of the read is kept: 45 bases, read in frame from the first base. The junction carries 9 bases between V and J, which are trimmed by 3 bases and 0 bases respectively.

This clonotype was seen at least ten times. Its binding antigen is unknown. Per-base quality was not reported, and no clone a single base away is much larger than it. The sequenced sample consisted of blood, either unsorted or a sorted T cell fraction (not recorded which). In this chain, TRBV12-3 or TRBV12-4 is recombined with TRBJ2-1, with a weak D call of TRBD1 (6 bases match). The TCR was taken from a male donor with ankylosing spondylitis or in good health (not recorded which). The DNA reads as follows: TGTGCCAGCAGTTTTAGAGGGGGCTCCTACAATGAGCAGTTCTTC. The encoded protein is CASSFRGGSYNEQFF.